Each of the 24 T cell receptor beta chains below was sequenced from the same sample in a study of T cells after yellow fever vaccination. MiXCR, run by TCRdb on the 5' RACE reads, gives a single entry per CDR3 protein. Of 200,000 to 300,000 distinct CDR3 sequences detected, around 3.5% appear once; the ten largest clones hold under 20%. The sample was PBMCs, taken 15 days after the yellow fever booster vaccination. These receptors were obtained from a young man who received the YFV17D yellow fever vaccine.

At least ten counts were recorded for this clonotype. The J gene is TRBJ2-1, the V gene TRBV5-1; TRBD1 might be the D (7 bases). The CDR3 contains 16 residues. Trimming left V 0 bases short and J 9 bases short, with 19 bases between. From germline, CDR1 is SGHRS and CDR2 YFSETQ. This CDR3 is CASSLEPQGGYSEQFF. In DNA form, the CDR3 reads TGCGCCAGCAGCTTGGAACCTCAGGGGGGTTATAGTGAGCAGTTCTTC.

This clonotype was seen ten or more times. This sequence joins TRBV4-1 and TRBJ2-3; D gene uncertain. V lost 0 bases, J lost 6 bases, and 4 bases lay in between. Looked up from germline, CDR1 is MGHRA and CDR2 is YSYEKL. This CDR3 is built from 12 residues. CDR3 sequence reads: CASSQDEDTQYF. As DNA, the CDR3 is TGCGCCAGCAGCCAAGATGAGGATACGCAGTATTTT.

This clonotype occurred many times. This chain joins TRBV5-1 and TRBJ2-1, with 9 bases lining up with TRBD2. Trimming cost V 1 base and J 8 bases; bases outside gene matches: 4. CDR1 is SGHRS and CDR2 is YFSETQ in the germline V gene. CDR3 length: 14 amino acids. The CDR3 region has the DNA TGCGCCAGCAGCTTGCGCGGGGGGGCCCATGAGCAGTTCTTC. Translating gives CASSLRGGAHEQFF.

In its sample, this clonotype was seen many times. The chain combines TRBV5-1 with TRBJ2-1, with D maybe TRBD1 (5 bases). Germline V gene sequence: CDR1 SGHRS, CDR2 YFSETQ. The CDR3 contains 12 residues. V lost 6 bases and J 4 bases, leaving 8 bases between the germline ends. CDR3 sequence: CASTRDYNEQFF. The CDR3 coding sequence is TGCGCCAGCACCAGGGATTACAATGAGCAGTTCTTC.

Many counts were recorded for this clonotype. This chain joins TRBV7-2 and TRBJ2-7; TRBD1 matches 9 bases. CDR1 is SGHTA and CDR2 is FQGNSA in the germline V gene. V was pared by 2 bases and J by 5 bases, with 7 bases of the junction left unmatched. The CDR3 loop spans 15 amino acids. CDR3 sequence: CASSLKGQGFDEQYF. Written as DNA, the CDR3 is TGTGCCAGCAGCTTAAAGGGACAGGGATTTGACGAGCAGTACTTC.

This clonotype was seen at least ten times. The chain couples TRBV12-3 or TRBV12-4 to TRBJ2-2, with no clear D. This CDR3 has 16 amino acids. With 7 bases removed from V and 4 bases from J, the gap between germline ends came to 19 bases. The CDR3 coding sequence is TGTGCCAGCACTCTCTCCCCAACGATGGGCACCGGGGAGCTGTTTTTT. It encodes CASTLSPTMGTGELFF.

This clonotype showed up many times. The V and J genes are TRBV5-1 and TRBJ2-3, with 7 positions matching TRBD2. Germline CDR1 SGHRS, CDR2 YFSETQ. With V trimmed by 6 bases and J by 1 base, 5 bases remained unmatched. The CDR3 has 14 residues. This chain's CDR3 is CASTRGGGTDTQYF. The CDR3 bases are TGCGCCAGCACAAGGGGAGGGGGCACAGATACGCAGTATTTT.

The rearrangement links TRBV5-1 to TRBJ2-2; 12 bases map to TRBD2. J was trimmed by 4 bases and V by 4 bases; bases with no gene match: 8. Germline CDR1 SGHRS, CDR2 YFSETQ. The CDR3 covers 17 residues. The CDR3 DNA reads as TGCGCCAGCAGCATTACTAGCGGGGGGACCCCCACCGGGGAGCTGTTTTTT. Translating gives CASSITSGGTPTGELFF.

This clonotype appeared many times. The chain recombines TRBV25-1 with TRBJ1-6, with 8 bases identical to TRBD1. The CDR3 length is 15 residues. V lost 4 bases and J lost 7; bases outside the gene matches: 6. Germline V gene sequence: CDR1 MGHDK, CDR2 SYGVNS. CDR3 loop: CASSGTGTGNSPLHF. The CDR3 region has the DNA TGTGCCAGCAGTGGGACCGGGACAGGCAATTCACCCCTCCACTTT.

The sample holds many counts of this clonotype. V gene TRBV12-3 or TRBV12-4 combines with J gene TRBJ2-1, with D tentatively TRBD1 (6 bases). The CDR3 spans 14 residues. Between the trimmed V and J ends, which lost 4 bases and 8 bases, there was a span of 15 bases. Here the CDR3 DNA reads TGTGCCAGCAGTTGGGCGACAGGCAGGGATGAGCAGTTCTTC. Its translation: CASSWATGRDEQFF.

This clonotype was picked up many times. The V gene is TRBV5-1, the J gene TRBJ2-3, with D possibly being TRBD2 (5 bases). The CDR3 is 16 amino acids. The V and J ends lost 0 bases and 4 bases respectively, with 15 bases between them. Germline values: CDR1 SGHRS, CDR2 YFSETQ. CDR3 protein: CASSLGYEGYADTQYF. CDR3 DNA: TGCGCCAGCAGCTTGGGCTACGAGGGCTACGCAGATACGCAGTATTTT.

This clonotype has just a few counts. The chain joins TRBV5-6 to TRBJ1-2; 7 bases align to TRBD1. Germline V gene lookup returns CDR1 SGHDT and CDR2 YYEEEE. V was pared by 3 bases and J by 6 bases, with 5 bases of the junction left unmatched. The CDR3 runs 13 residues. The CDR3 loop reads CASSSRQGDGYTF. The DNA of the CDR3 is TGTGCCAGCAGCTCCCGACAGGGAGATGGCTACACCTTC.

This clonotype was counted ten times or more. The V and J genes are TRBV7-2 and TRBJ2-1; tentatively, D is TRBD1 (5 bases). Trimming stripped 1 base from V and 12 bases from J, with 13 bases between. Germline assignment: CDR1 SGHTA and CDR2 FQGNSA. This CDR3 has 13 residues. DNA for the CDR3: TGTGCCAGCAGCTTAGAGGGTCGGCAGGGGCAGTTCTTC. The encoded protein is CASSLEGRQGQFF. The entire variable domain, with the rest obtained from reference TRBV7-2 and TRBJ2-1, is as follows: GAGVSQSPSNKVTEKGKDVELRCDPISGHTALYWYRQSLGQGLEFLIYFQGNSAPDKSGLPSDRFSAERTGGSVSTLTIQRTQQEDSAVYLCASSLEGRQGQFFGPGTRLTVL.

This clonotype was found many times. The rearrangement joins TRBV20-1 to TRBJ2-3, with 8 bases fitting TRBD2. Trimming took 0 bases from V and 3 from J; bases not matched to a gene: 5. The V gene's germline CDR1 is DFQATT and CDR2 SNEGSKA (reference sequence). The CDR3 loop spans 15 amino acids. The CDR3 sequence is CSARDPSGGTDTQYF. The CDR3 DNA reads TGCAGTGCTAGAGATCCGAGCGGGGGTACAGATACGCAGTATTTT.

This sequence joins TRBV20-1 and TRBJ1-2; TRBD1 matches at 8 bases. This CDR3 spans 13 amino acids. V lost 6 bases, J lost 4 bases, and 7 bases stayed unmatched. The germline CDR1 and CDR2 sequences are DFQATT and SNEGSKA (reference sequence). In DNA form, the CDR3 reads TGCAGTGCGGGGGGACAGGCTGGCTATGGCTACACCTTC. Translation gives CSAGGQAGYGYTF.

This clonotype was detected ten times or more. V gene TRBV20-1 combines with J gene TRBJ2-2, with 10 bases aligning to TRBD2. The CDR3 length is 19 residues. Germline CDR1 and CDR2: DFQATT and SNEGSKA (reference sequence). Unmatched junction bases numbered 14, after V lost 2 bases and J lost 2 bases. CDR3 residues: CSARSPSGGSLLNTGELFF. In DNA form, the CDR3 reads TGCAGTGCTAGATCCCCTAGCGGGGGATCCCTACTTAACACCGGGGAGCTGTTTTTT.

The table lists this clonotype with many counts. The rearrangement joins TRBV7-2 to TRBJ2-1, with 10 bases matching TRBD1. Germline V gives CDR1 SGHTA, CDR2 FQGNSA. V shed 5 bases and J 6 bases; nucleotides not matched to a gene: 10. The CDR3 spans 16 residues. CDR3 loop: CASSPSGTGVTNEQFF. CDR3 coding DNA: TGTGCCAGCAGCCCCTCCGGGACAGGGGTTACCAATGAGCAGTTCTTC.

This clonotype occurred many times. The rearrangement joins TRBV3-1 to TRBJ1-4, with no clear D. Germline V CDR1 and CDR2: LGHDT, YNNKEL (reference sequence). The CDR3 is made up of 12 amino acids. V was pared by 0 bases and J by 10 bases, with 6 bases between. CDR3 nucleotides: TGTGCCAGCAGCCAAGATGCGGGAAAACTGTTTTTT. Protein sequence: CASSQDAGKLFF.

This clonotype has at least ten counts. The chain employs TRBV21-1 and TRBJ2-3; whether TRBD1, the table's D call, matches the DNA was not checked. TRBV21-1 is tagged as a pseudogene. This CDR3 is built from 16 residues. The DNA for the CDR3 is TGTGCCAGCAGCACCGTCGGGACAGGGGATGGAGATACGCAGTATTTT. This codes for CASSTVGTGDGDTQYF.

There are many counts of this clonotype. CDR3: CSARLQGSIKPQHF. CDR3 sequence (DNA): TGCAGTGCTAGATTACAGGGATCCATCAAGCCCCAGCATTTT. V and J are TRBV20-1 and TRBJ1-5; D might be TRBD1 (6 bases). The V end lost 2 bases, the J end lost 8 bases, and 16 bases lay between the germline ends. Looked up from germline, CDR1 is DFQATT and CDR2 is SNEGSKA (reference sequence). This CDR3 is built from 14 residues.

The table lists this clonotype with many counts. The chain couples TRBV10-3 to TRBJ1-6; D gene ambiguous. CDR3 length: 18 residues. Germline CDR1 reads ENHRY; CDR2 reads SYGVKD. V was cut by 0 bases and J by 0 bases, with 12 bases left in between. CDR3 coding DNA: TGTGCCATCAGTGAGTCGAAGATAGCAAGCTCCTATAATTCACCCCTCCACTTT. It codes for CAISESKIASSYNSPLHF.

Ten or more counts support this clonotype. The V gene is TRBV12-3 or TRBV12-4, the J gene TRBJ2-2; no clear D gene. The CDR3 runs to 12 residues. V gave up 6 bases and J gave up 3 bases, with 5 bases separating them. The CDR3 sequence: CASRQDTGELFF. The CDR3 nucleotides are TGTGCCAGCAGACAAGACACCGGGGAGCTGTTTTTT.

This clonotype appeared a few times. J is TRBJ2-1 and V is TRBV10-1; the match to TRBD2 covers 11 bases. The CDR3 spans 15 residues. J was trimmed by 3 bases and V by 4 bases; bases with no gene match: 2. The V gene's germline CDR1 is WNHNN and CDR2 SYGVQD (reference sequence). Here the CDR3 reads CASSGLAGGYNEQFF. In nucleotides, the CDR3 is TGCGCCAGCAGTGGTCTAGCGGGGGGCTACAATGAGCAGTTCTTC.

This clonotype appeared many times. V is TRBV11-2 and J is TRBJ1-2; no clear D. The germline CDR1 and CDR2 sequences are SGHAT and FQNNGV. The germline V and J ends were trimmed by 6 bases and 7 bases, with 18 bases remaining between them. The CDR3 runs 14 residues. The CDR3 DNA follows: TGTGCCAGCAGTTTCTACGGCGGTCTGTCTGGCTACACCTTC. Its translation: CASSFYGGLSGYTF.